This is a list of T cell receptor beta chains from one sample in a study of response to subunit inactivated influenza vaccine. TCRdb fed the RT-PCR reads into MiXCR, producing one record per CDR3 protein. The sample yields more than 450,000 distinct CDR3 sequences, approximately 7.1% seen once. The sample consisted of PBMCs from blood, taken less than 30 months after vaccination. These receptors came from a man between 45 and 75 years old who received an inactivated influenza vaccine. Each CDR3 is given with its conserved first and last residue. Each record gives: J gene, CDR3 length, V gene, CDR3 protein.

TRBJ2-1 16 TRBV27 CASSRLMGDPLNEQFF
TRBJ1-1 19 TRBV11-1 CASSHPRLRTFTLNTEAFF
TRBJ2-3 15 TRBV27 CASSFADRGTDTQYF
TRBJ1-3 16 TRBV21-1 CASSTRQEAHGDTIYF
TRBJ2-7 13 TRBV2 CASSSQRDSEQYF
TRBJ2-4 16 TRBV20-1 CSATDGPTLAKNIQYF
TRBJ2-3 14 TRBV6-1 CASSRGPTTDTQYF
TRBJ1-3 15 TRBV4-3 CASSQDMPGGNTIYF
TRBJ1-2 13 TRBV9 CASSRTGKDGYTF
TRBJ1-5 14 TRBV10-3 CAIQGGGGNQPQHF
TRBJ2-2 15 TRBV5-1 CASSVLQGNTGELFF
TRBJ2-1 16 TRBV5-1 CASSPSSGGQYNEQFF
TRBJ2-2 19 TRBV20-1 CSARDIKGSIGQGTGELFF
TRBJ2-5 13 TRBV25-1 CASSEGGMETQYF
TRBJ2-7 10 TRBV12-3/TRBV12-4 CASSDAKQYF
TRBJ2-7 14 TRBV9 CASSVEGDLDEQYF
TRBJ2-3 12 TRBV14 CASSLPYMAQYF
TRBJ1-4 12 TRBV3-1 CASSQEGEKLFF
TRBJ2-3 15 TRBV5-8 CASSSVSRGTDTQYF
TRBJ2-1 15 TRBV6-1 CASTNGRDAYNEQFF
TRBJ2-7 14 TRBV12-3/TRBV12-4 CASSTGLAGSEQYF
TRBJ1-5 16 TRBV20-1 CSARDESVTSNQPQHF
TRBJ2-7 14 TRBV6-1 CASNLTPGSYEQYF
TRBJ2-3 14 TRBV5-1 CASSPGTATDTQYF
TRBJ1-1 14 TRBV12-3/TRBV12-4 CASSLSTGDTEAFF
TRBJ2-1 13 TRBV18 CASSPPRRTSSFF
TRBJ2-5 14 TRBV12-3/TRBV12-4 CASTVMRVSETQYF
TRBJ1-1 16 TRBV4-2 CASSVGPTQMNTEAFF
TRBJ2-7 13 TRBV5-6 CASSLGGPYEQYF
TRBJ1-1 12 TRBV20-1 CSATDLNTEAFF
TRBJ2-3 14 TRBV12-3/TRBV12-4 CASRKGLVADTQYF
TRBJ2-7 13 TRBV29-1 CSVESGTGTEQYF
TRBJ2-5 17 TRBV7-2 CASSLGTSGSPWETQYF
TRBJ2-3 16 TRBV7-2 CASSILAGIVTDTQYF
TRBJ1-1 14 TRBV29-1 CSVEVTGKYTEAFF
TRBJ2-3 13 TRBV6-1 CASGVNPTDTQYF
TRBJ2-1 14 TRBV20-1 CSARAVSSYNEQFF